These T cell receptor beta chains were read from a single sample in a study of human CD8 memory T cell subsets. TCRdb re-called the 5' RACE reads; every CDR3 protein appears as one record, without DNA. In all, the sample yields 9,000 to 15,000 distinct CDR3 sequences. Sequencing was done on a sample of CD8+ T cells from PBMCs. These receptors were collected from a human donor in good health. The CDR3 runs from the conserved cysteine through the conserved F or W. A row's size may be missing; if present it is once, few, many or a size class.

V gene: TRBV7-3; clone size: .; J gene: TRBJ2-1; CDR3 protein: CASSLLQSSYNEQFF
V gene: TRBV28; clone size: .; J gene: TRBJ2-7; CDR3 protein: CASSFPLQGEDYEQYF
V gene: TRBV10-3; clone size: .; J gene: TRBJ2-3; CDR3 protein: CAISEPSGGITDTQYF
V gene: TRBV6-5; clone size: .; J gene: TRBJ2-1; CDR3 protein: CASSYAQYNEQFF
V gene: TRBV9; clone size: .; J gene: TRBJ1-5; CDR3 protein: CASSPGAQGDQPQHF
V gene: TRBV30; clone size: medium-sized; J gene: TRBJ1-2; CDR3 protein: CAWTWEGTVYGYTF
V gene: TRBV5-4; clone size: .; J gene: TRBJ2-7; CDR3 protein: CASSGAFPDEQYF
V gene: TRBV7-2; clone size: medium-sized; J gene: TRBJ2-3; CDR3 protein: CASSFSGLALTTDTQYF
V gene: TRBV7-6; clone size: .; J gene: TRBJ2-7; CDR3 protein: CASSAGTSSYEQYF
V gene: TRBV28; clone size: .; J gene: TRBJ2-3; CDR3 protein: CASSFLIGGSGSGATDTQYF
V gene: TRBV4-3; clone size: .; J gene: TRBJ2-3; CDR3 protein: CASSQDFRTETDTQYF
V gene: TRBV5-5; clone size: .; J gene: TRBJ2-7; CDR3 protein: CASSLAGGVDEQYF
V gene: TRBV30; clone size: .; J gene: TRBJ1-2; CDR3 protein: CAWMGGSYGYTF
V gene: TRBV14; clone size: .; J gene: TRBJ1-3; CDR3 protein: CASSRGTVVNTIYF
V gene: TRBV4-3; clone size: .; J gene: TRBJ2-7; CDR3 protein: CASSQDRGPGYEQYF
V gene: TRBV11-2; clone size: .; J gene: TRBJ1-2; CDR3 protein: CASSGQGYGYTF
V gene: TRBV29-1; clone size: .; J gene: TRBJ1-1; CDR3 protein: CSVSGGENTEAFF
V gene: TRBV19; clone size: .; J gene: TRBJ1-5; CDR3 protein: CASIQVNQPQHF